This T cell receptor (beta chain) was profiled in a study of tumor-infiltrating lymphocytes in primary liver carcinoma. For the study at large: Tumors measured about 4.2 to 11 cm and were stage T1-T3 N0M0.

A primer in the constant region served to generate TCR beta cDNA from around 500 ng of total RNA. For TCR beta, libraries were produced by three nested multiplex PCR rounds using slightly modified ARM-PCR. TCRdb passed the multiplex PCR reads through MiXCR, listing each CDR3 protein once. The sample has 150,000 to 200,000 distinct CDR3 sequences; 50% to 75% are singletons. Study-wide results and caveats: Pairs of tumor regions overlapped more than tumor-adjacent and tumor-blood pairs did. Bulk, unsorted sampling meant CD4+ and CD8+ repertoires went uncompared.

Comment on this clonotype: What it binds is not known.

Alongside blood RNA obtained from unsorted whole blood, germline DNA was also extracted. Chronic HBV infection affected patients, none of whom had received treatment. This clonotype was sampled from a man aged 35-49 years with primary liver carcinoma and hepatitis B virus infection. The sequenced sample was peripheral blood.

The CDR3: CSVEGVQGSTEAFF. The CDR3 nucleotides are TGCAGCGTTGAAGGGGTACAGGGGAGCACTGAAGCTTTCTTT. The rearrangement links TRBV29-1 to TRBJ1-1; TRBD1 matches 7 bases. The CDR3 is made up of 14 amino acids. V dropped 1 base and J dropped 4; count of bases not matched to a gene: 6. CDR1 SQVTM and CDR2 ANQGSEA come from the germline V gene.